The entry that follows covers one T cell receptor beta chain sequence. Its antigen remains unidentified. Measured with immunoSEQ multiplex PCR; TCRdb has only the in-frame clones, and not every one. This sample carries around 83,000 clones, around 90% of them seen once, and the ten largest clones take around 1.6%. The data originate from a study of OX40 agonist ivuxolimab in advanced cancers. Across the whole study: Ivuxolimab, an antibody that agonizes OX40 (CD134), was administered to the patients. Partial response was recorded in three patients: one hepatocellular carcinoma and two cutaneous melanoma cases.

General study results and limits: Partial responders treated at 0.1-3.0 mg/kg exhibited clonal expansion among the lowest measured.

The investigators sampled blood at baseline, at cycle 4 day 1, and at cycle 7 day 1. Germline loops: CDR1 SGHRS, CDR2 YFSETQ. Trimming removed 2 bases at V and 5 bases at J, with 13 bases between. The CDR3 is 15 residues long. The sample here was CD4+ or CD8+ T cells sorted from blood, taken in a trial of the OX40 agonist ivuxolimab. The TCR sequence derives from an adult with an advanced solid tumor such as melanoma, head and neck, liver or kidney cancer. V gene TRBV5-1 combines with J gene TRBJ2-2; D may be TRBD2 (6 bases). In nucleotides, the CDR3 is TGCGCCAGCAGCTTTGAAGGAGGGATAACCGGGGAGCTGTTTTTT. It codes for CASSFEGGITGELFF.